Below, 27 T cell receptor beta chains from the same sample are listed, as sequenced in a study of blood T cells in healthy people across ages (dated by TCRdb to between 2014 and 2016). Libraries were made using 5' RACE. Data came from an Illumina HiSeq 2500. The second PCR ran for about 6 to 12 cycles and used a J-beta primer mix along with a sample-barcoded 5' primer. TCRdb reworked the public reads: Q25 trimming with fastp, MiXCR clone assembly, productive beta chains retained. Rows merge per CDR3 protein into single entries with the most common DNA and genes. This sample has approximately 900,000 distinct CDR3 sequences in its table, and 25% to 35% of those were observed once. Of the sample, roughly 10% falls within the top ten clones. This same sample was also taken into another study, of T cells of mothers and their children.

Specimen: blood. The source of these receptors is a woman in her forties in good health.

The V call is TRBV4-1, the J call TRBJ1-1; D is undetermined. This CDR3 has 13 residues. The ends were cut back, 0 bases at V and 6 bases at J, with 8 bases in the middle. CDR1 and CDR2 from the germline V gene are MGHRA and YSYEKL. CDR3 region: CASSQEKAAEAFF. The CDR3 DNA follows: TGCGCCAGCAGCCAAGAAAAGGCAGCTGAAGCTTTCTTT.

The gene calls are TRBV24-1 and TRBJ2-1; 7 nucleotides line up with TRBD1. This CDR3 has 19 residues. Losses at the gene ends were 2 bases for V and 1 base for J; bases not matched to a gene: 13. Germline V gene sequence: CDR1 KGHDR, CDR2 SFDVKD. The chain's CDR3 is CATSDSSGTGDGSYNEQFF. CDR3 sequence (DNA): TGTGCCACCAGTGATTCGTCCGGAACAGGGGACGGTTCCTACAATGAGCAGTTCTTC.

This clonotype was counted a few times. The V call is TRBV28, the J call TRBJ1-2; D uncertain. This CDR3 has 15 amino acids. Deletions cut 2 bases from V and 3 bases from J, with 13 bases between. Germline values: CDR1 MDHEN, CDR2 SYDVKM. The CDR3 spells CASSLSPGEDYGYTF. In DNA form, the CDR3 reads TGTGCCAGCAGTTTAAGTCCCGGGGAGGACTATGGCTACACCTTC.

The rearrangement uses TRBV5-1 and TRBJ2-3; 9 bases line up with TRBD2. Trimming took 1 base from V and 5 from J; bases not matched to a gene: 5. The CDR3 loop spans 15 amino acids. Germline CDR1 is SGHRS and CDR2 is YFSETQ. This CDR3 reads CASSLRAGGGDTQYF. As DNA, the CDR3 is TGCGCCAGCAGCTTGCGAGCGGGGGGCGGAGATACGCAGTATTTT.

This clonotype was picked up many times. This chain joins TRBV29-1 and TRBJ2-7; D remains ambiguous. The germline gives CDR1 SQVTM, CDR2 ANQGSEA. The CDR3 extends over 12 amino acids. Trimming stripped 6 bases from V and 1 base from J, with 10 bases between. CDR3 nucleotide sequence: TGCAGCGTGAGTCTTAATTCCTACGAGCAGTACTTC. As protein: CSVSLNSYEQYF.

This clonotype was seen many times. This chain uses TRBV28 with TRBJ1-4; possibly TRBD1 for D (6 bases). Per the germline V gene, CDR1 is MDHEN and CDR2 is SYDVKM. V was pared by 8 bases and J by 7 bases, with 20 bases between. The length of the CDR3 is 15 residues. The CDR3 DNA is TGTGCCAGCGGAGCTCTTCAGGGGCTAAGTGAAAAACTGTTTTTT. It encodes CASGALQGLSEKLFF.

This clonotype was counted many times. The genes are TRBV7-3 and TRBJ2-7, with 8 bases that match TRBD1. V shed 3 bases, J shed 2 bases, and the junction held 6 bases outside the gene matches. There are 15 residues in the CDR3. Germline values: CDR1 SGHTA, CDR2 FQGTGA. In DNA form, the CDR3 reads TGTGCCAGCAGCTTTATGGCAGGGGGCGCCTACGAGCAGTACTTC. This sequence encodes CASSFMAGGAYEQYF.

V and J are TRBV28 and TRBJ1-2, with D perhaps matching TRBD1 (5 bases). The CDR3 spans 15 residues. V dropped 6 bases and J dropped 4 bases, with 18 bases sitting between them. Per germline, CDR1 MDHEN and CDR2 SYDVKM. CDR3 in amino acids: CASSPLSRGPYGYTF. CDR3 nucleotide sequence: TGTGCCAGCAGCCCCTTGTCAAGGGGCCCCTATGGCTACACCTTC.

This clonotype occurred many times. The genes are TRBV6-1 and TRBJ1-5; D may be TRBD1 (5 bases). The CDR3 totals 14 residues. V lost 2 bases and J lost 9, with 14 bases in between. The germline V gene has CDR1 MNHNS and CDR2 SASEGT. CDR3 amino acids: CASSESGVRLPQHF. CDR3 sequence (DNA): TGTGCCAGCAGTGAATCGGGGGTCCGTCTGCCCCAGCATTTT.

This chain links TRBV24-1 with TRBJ2-1; 8 bases match TRBD1. Germline lookup yields CDR1 KGHDR and CDR2 SFDVKD. CDR3 length: 15 amino acids. With 2 bases clipped from V and 13 bases from J, the junction kept 12 bases outside the gene matches. The DNA of the CDR3 is TGTGCCACCAGTGATTCGGGACAGGCCAAAGAGACCCAGTTCTTC. Translation: CATSDSGQAKETQFF.

This clonotype was recorded a few times. Germline and junction disagree at one end, which may indicate a read error. V is TRBV5-1 and J is TRBJ1-2; D may be TRBD1 (5 bases). The germline gives CDR1 SGHRS, CDR2 YFSETQ. CDR3 length equals 14 residues. CDR3 sequence (DNA): TGCGCCAGCAGCGAGGTTCGGGGGAACTATGGCCACACCTTC. This encodes CASSEVRGNYGHTF.

This clonotype occurred many times. V gene TRBV5-1 combines with J gene TRBJ2-1; 7 nucleotides align to TRBD1. The J segment lost 3 bases and the V segment lost 4 bases, leaving 10 bases of the junction unmatched. The germline V gene has CDR1 SGHRS and CDR2 YFSETQ. The CDR3 length is 16 residues. CDR3 region: CASSDTGAPLYNEQFF. The CDR3 DNA follows: TGCGCCAGCAGCGATACAGGGGCACCACTCTACAATGAGCAGTTCTTC.

This clonotype was counted ten times or more. The rearrangement joins TRBV12-3 or TRBV12-4 to TRBJ2-5; 9 nucleotides line up with TRBD1. The V gene end was trimmed by 5 bases and the J gene end by 7 bases; junction bases not matched to a gene: 11. The CDR3 length is 15 residues. CDR3 nucleotide sequence: TGTGCCAGCAGTCCCGGGACAGGGCTTCCAGGGACCCAGTACTTC. Translating it yields CASSPGTGLPGTQYF.

V is TRBV4-1 and J is TRBJ1-2; D call uncertain. V was cut by 1 base and J by 6 bases, with 9 bases left in between. The germline V gene encodes CDR1 MGHRA and CDR2 YSYEKL. The CDR3 runs to 13 residues. The CDR3 DNA reads as TGCGCCAGCAGCCAAGTATCACCCGATGGCTACACCTTC. Translating gives CASSQVSPDGYTF.

This clonotype was recorded at least ten times. This chain joins TRBV9 and TRBJ1-1; unclear D gene. CDR1 is SGDLS, CDR2 YYNGEE, per germline. The length of the CDR3 is 15 residues. V shed 0 bases and J shed 0 bases, with 9 bases lying between them. In DNA, the CDR3 is TGTGCCAGCAGCGTAGTCCAGGACCTGAACACTGAAGCTTTCTTT. This translates into CASSVVQDLNTEAFF.

The table lists this clonotype with a few counts. This chain connects TRBV7-2 to TRBJ2-2; 8 bases line up with TRBD2. CDR3 length equals 14 residues. V shed 5 bases and J 7 bases; nucleotides not matched to a gene: 6. Per germline, CDR1 SGHTA and CDR2 FQGNSA. CDR3 DNA sequence: TGTGCCAGCAGCGCCGCGGCGGGGGGCGGGGAGCTGTTTTTT. Protein sequence: CASSAAAGGGELFF.

Concerning this clonotype itself: Compared with germline, one end of the junction differs, possibly owing to a read error. J is TRBJ1-2 and V is TRBV7-9; unclear D gene. The germline gives CDR1 SEHNR, CDR2 FQNEAQ (reference sequence). This CDR3 is 15 amino acids long. The chain's CDR3 is CASCLFEGPSQGYTF. As DNA, the CDR3 is TGTGCCAGCTGCTTATTTGAGGGCCCATCTCAGGGCTACACCTTC.

The count of this clonotype is one. This chain links TRBV20-1 with TRBJ2-1, with 11 positions matching TRBD1. There are 15 residues in the CDR3. V lost 3 bases and J lost 6; bases outside the gene matches: 7. Germline V gene sequence: CDR1 DFQATT, CDR2 SNEGSKA (reference sequence). CDR3: CSARGQGDGGNEQFF. In DNA, the CDR3 is TGCAGTGCTAGGGGACAGGGGGACGGGGGCAATGAGCAGTTCTTC.

In regard to this clonotype: A read error is possible here, since a much larger clone lies one base away. The rearrangement joins TRBV2 to TRBJ1-1; 8 bases fit TRBD1. Germline trimming cut 7 bases from V and 6 bases from J; bases unmatched to any gene: 10. The CDR3 has 14 residues. Per the germline V gene, CDR1 is SNHLY and CDR2 is FYNNEI. The CDR3 region is CASNSRTGRAEAFF. Written as DNA, the CDR3 is TGTGCCAGCAACTCAAGGACAGGGCGCGCTGAAGCTTTCTTT.

This clonotype was detected only a few times. At one boundary the junction diverges from the germline segment, which might be a read error. CDR3 sequence: CVTSDLQGQPQHF. The CDR3 nucleotides are TGTGTCACCAGTGATTTGCAAGGTCAGCCCCAGCATTTT. V is TRBV24-1 and J is TRBJ1-5; unclear D gene. The CDR3 has 13 residues. CDR1 is KGHDR and CDR2 is SFDVKD in the germline V gene.

This clonotype was detected many times. This chain links TRBV7-8 with TRBJ2-7; D is unclear. The CDR3 loop spans 13 amino acids. With 5 bases removed from V and 1 base from J, the gap between germline ends came to 9 bases. Germline lookup yields CDR1 SGHVS and CDR2 FQNEAQ. The CDR3 DNA is TGTGCCAGCAGCGTGGGGTTTTCCTACGAGCAGTACTTC. It codes for CASSVGFSYEQYF.

This clonotype was counted ten times or more. Compared with germline, one end of the junction differs, possibly owing to a read error. J is TRBJ2-7 and V is TRBV20-1, with 7 bases lining up with TRBD2. Germline V gene sequence: CDR1 DFQATT, CDR2 SNEGSKA (reference sequence). This CDR3 is built from 15 residues. CDR3 protein: CSAREVASGAYEQYF. DNA for the CDR3: TGCAGTGCCAGAGAGGTGGCTAGCGGAGCCTACGAGCAGTACTTC.

This clonotype has more than one count but fewer than ten. The chain uses TRBV7-8 and TRBJ2-1, with 9 nucleotides matching TRBD2. The J segment lost 7 bases and the V segment lost 5 bases, leaving 12 bases of the junction unmatched. The CDR3 covers 16 residues. The V gene's germline CDR1 is SGHVS and CDR2 FQNEAQ. The CDR3 coding sequence is TGTGCCAGCAGCCCCCTTGCAGCGGGGGGAAGGAATGAGCAGTTCTTC. This encodes CASSPLAAGGRNEQFF.

This clonotype has a count of ten or more. The genes are TRBV12-3 or TRBV12-4 and TRBJ2-7; D gene uncertain. Trimming removed 6 bases from V and 5 bases from J, with 8 bases in between. The CDR3 extends over 11 amino acids. CDR3 in amino acids: CASSFGNEQYF. CDR3 bases: TGTGCCAGCAGCTTTGGGAACGAGCAGTACTTC.

This clonotype was recorded a few times. The chain is built from TRBV6-2 or TRBV6-3 and TRBJ2-3; the match to TRBD2 covers 8 bases. CDR3 length equals 17 residues. The ends lost 2 bases at V and 2 bases at J; junction bases unmatched: 9. Per germline, CDR1 MNHEY and CDR2 SVGEGT. The CDR3 here is CASSYKAGGLYTDTQYF. In DNA, the CDR3 is TGTGCCAGCAGTTACAAGGCGGGGGGTCTCTACACAGATACGCAGTATTTT.

CDR3 region: CASRVRTGHSPLHF. CDR3 nucleotides: TGTGCCAGCAGGGTACGGACAGGGCACTCACCCCTCCACTTT. The chain employs TRBV7-2 and TRBJ1-6, with 8 nucleotides matching TRBD1. Trimming cost V 6 bases and J 10 bases; bases outside gene matches: 8. CDR1 SGHTA and CDR2 FQGNSA come from the germline V gene. This CDR3 comprises 14 residues.

A few counts support this clonotype. CDR3 region: CASSLAYRALNTEAFF. CDR3 DNA: TGCGCCAGCAGCTTGGCATATCGGGCTTTGAACACTGAAGCTTTCTTT. V and J are TRBV5-1 and TRBJ1-1; D is ambiguous. The CDR3 loop spans 16 amino acids. The V gene lost 0 bases and the J gene lost 0 bases, with 12 bases spanning the gap. Germline V CDR1 and CDR2: SGHRS, YFSETQ.